The 19 T cell receptor beta chains below all came from one sample that was sequenced in a study of blood T cell repertoires in COVID-19. Profiled with immunoSEQ multiplex PCR; TCRdb holds only in-frame clones, not every one. The sample carries under 250,000 clones, approximately 90% recorded once. Sequencing was performed on peripheral blood. These receptors were taken from a man aged 50 to 59 with COVID-19, enrolled during active disease.

The rearrangement uses TRBV20-1 and TRBJ2-1, with TRBD2 identical over 7 bases. Trimming cost V 3 bases and J 9 bases; bases outside gene matches: 14. This CDR3 is built from 15 residues. CDR1 is DFQATT and CDR2 is SNEGSKA in the germline V gene (reference sequence). The CDR3 coding sequence is TGCAGTGCTAGTAAGGCGGGAGCCCCTCGGGGTGAGCAGTTCTTC. It is translated as CSASKAGAPRGEQFF.

The chain combines TRBV12-5 with TRBJ2-1, with 9 bases fitting TRBD1. V dropped 1 base and J dropped 12; count of bases not matched to a gene: 4. The germline V gene encodes CDR1 LGHNT and CDR2 FRNRAP. CDR3 length: 13 amino acids. The CDR3, as DNA: TGTGCTAGTGGTTTGGACAGGGGGCAGGGGCAGTTCTTC. This sequence encodes CASGLDRGQGQFF.

This chain uses TRBV28 with TRBJ2-2; D may be TRBD1 (6 bases). This CDR3 contains 14 residues. Deletions cut 6 bases from V and 4 bases from J, with 12 bases between. Germline CDR1 and CDR2: MDHEN and SYDVKM. CDR3: CASRNGQITGELFF. The CDR3, as DNA: TGTGCCAGCAGGAACGGACAGATCACCGGGGAGCTGTTTTTT.

The chain couples TRBV19 to TRBJ1-1; a weak D match, TRBD1 (5 bases). This CDR3 spans 15 amino acids. Trimming stripped 1 base from V and 4 bases from J, with 13 bases between. Germline V lookup: CDR1 LNHDA, CDR2 SQIVND (reference sequence). This CDR3 reads CASSIVWGGTTEAFF. CDR3 nucleotide sequence: TGTGCCAGTAGTATAGTATGGGGAGGGACCACTGAAGCTTTCTTT.

The V and J genes are TRBV6-5 and TRBJ2-2; D might be TRBD2 (5 bases). V was trimmed by 6 bases and J by 1 base, leaving 9 bases between them. The length of the CDR3 is 14 residues. The germline CDR1 and CDR2 sequences are MNHEY and SVGAGI. The CDR3 loop reads CASRRLLNTGELFF. The CDR3 region has the DNA TGTGCCAGCAGAAGACTACTGAACACCGGGGAGCTGTTTTTT.

The CDR3 DNA sequence: TGTGCCAGCAGCTTGACCGGGACTAGCTCCTACAATGAGCAGTTCTTC. Protein product: CASSLTGTSSYNEQFF. This chain links TRBV7-6 with TRBJ2-1, with 8 bases aligning to TRBD2. V was clipped by 3 bases and J by 0 bases; unmatched bases: 4. The CDR3 totals 16 residues. CDR1 and CDR2 (germline): SGHVS, FNYEAQ.

This clone has only one observation. This chain uses TRBV3-1 (or the pseudogene TRBV3-2) with TRBJ1-1, with D uncertain. This CDR3 contains 14 residues. Trimming took 3 bases from V and 4 from J, leaving 12 bases between them. Germline CDR1 LGHDT, CDR2 YNNKEL (reference sequence). CDR3 sequence (DNA): TGTGCCAGCAGCCACCCATGGCGGGGCACTGAAGCTTTCTTT. It is translated as CASSHPWRGTEAFF.

Only one count was recorded for this clone. The chain couples TRBV18 to TRBJ1-2; 7 nucleotides agree with TRBD1. V gave up 5 bases and J gave up 8 bases; unmatched junction bases: 14. This CDR3 has 15 amino acids. CDR1 and CDR2 from the germline V gene are KGHSH and LQKENI. CDR3 in amino acids: CASSAASRGVSGYTF. CDR3 nucleotides: TGTGCCAGCTCAGCCGCCTCCAGGGGGGTATCGGGCTACACCTTC.

This chain links TRBV19 with TRBJ2-1, with 8 bases that match TRBD2. With 2 bases clipped from V and 7 bases from J, the junction kept 16 bases outside the gene matches. This CDR3 spans 18 amino acids. Germline V gene lookup returns CDR1 LNHDA and CDR2 SQIVND (reference sequence). CDR3 amino acids: CASSIWGVAGIPGNEQFF. The DNA for the CDR3 is TGTGCCAGTAGTATATGGGGGGTAGCGGGAATTCCTGGTAATGAGCAGTTCTTC.

The rearrangement uses TRBV19 and TRBJ2-3; D may be TRBD2 (6 bases). Germline lookup yields CDR1 LNHDA and CDR2 SQIVND (reference sequence). The CDR3 extends over 15 amino acids. Trimming shortened V by 3 bases and J by 0 bases, and 10 bases separated the two germline ends. CDR3 bases: TGTGCCAGTAGTATGTTAGCGGCTAGCACAGATACGCAGTATTTT. Amino acids: CASSMLAASTDTQYF.

The chain has TRBV27 and TRBJ1-6, with a tentative D call TRBD1 (5 bases). V lost 3 bases to trimming and J lost 10 bases, with 10 bases between them. The germline gives CDR1 MNHEY, CDR2 SMNVEV (reference sequence). The CDR3 has 13 residues. CDR3 sequence (DNA): TGTGCCAGCAGTTTGCAGGGCGGATCACCCCTCCACTTT. Protein sequence: CASSLQGGSPLHF.

The chain joins TRBV7-3 to TRBJ1-4; no clear D gene. This CDR3 is 16 amino acids long. Per germline, CDR1 SGHTA and CDR2 FQGTGA. The germline V and J ends were trimmed by 7 bases and 4 bases, with 19 bases remaining between them. CDR3 bases: TGTGCCAGCACCCTTGGAGGGTCCCAAGGTAATGAAAAACTGTTTTTT. Amino acid sequence: CASTLGGSQGNEKLFF.

This rearrangement joins TRBV7-9 to TRBJ2-7, with a tentative D call TRBD1 (6 bases). The germline V gene encodes CDR1 SEHNR and CDR2 FQNEAQ (reference sequence). V lost 2 bases, J lost 0 bases, and 11 bases lay in between. The CDR3 has 15 residues. The CDR3, as DNA: TGTGCCAGCAGCTTAAGGGCAGGGGCCTCCTACGAGCAGTACTTC. Translated: CASSLRAGASYEQYF. Full variable domain (missing parts from reference TRBV7-9 and TRBJ2-7): DTGVSQNPRHKITKRGQNVTFRCDPISEHNRLYWYRQTLGQGPEFLTYFQNEAQLEKSRLLSDRFSAERPKGSFSTLEIQRTEQGDSAMYLCASSLRAGASYEQYFGPGTRLTVT.

The DNA for the CDR3 is TGTGCCAGCAGCGGAACAGGGAACTCACCCCTCCACTTT. Its translation is CASSGTGNSPLHF. This chain uses TRBV9 with TRBJ1-6, with a possible D match to TRBD1 (6 bases). V lost 3 bases and J lost 10, with 11 bases in between. The germline CDR1 and CDR2 sequences are SGDLS and YYNGEE. The CDR3 is made up of 13 amino acids.

The CDR3 is CASSEGTGGWYEQYF. Here the CDR3 DNA reads TGTGCCAGCAGTGAAGGGACAGGGGGCTGGTACGAGCAGTACTTC. The chain carries TRBV25-1 and TRBJ2-7; TRBD1 matches at 12 bases. The trim removed 2 bases at V and 4 bases at J, leaving 3 bases unmatched. CDR1 and CDR2 (germline): MGHDK, SYGVNS. The CDR3 is 15 amino acids.

The V call is TRBV7-9, the J call TRBJ2-5; 7 bases map to TRBD2. This CDR3 is built from 15 residues. The V gene's germline CDR1 is SEHNR and CDR2 FQNEAQ (reference sequence). The J segment lost 4 bases and the V segment lost 1 base, leaving 6 bases of the junction unmatched. CDR3 sequence reads: CASSLVASGGETQYF. In nucleotides, the CDR3 is TGTGCCAGCAGCTTAGTGGCTAGCGGAGGAGAGACCCAGTACTTC.

The chain combines TRBV7-3 with TRBJ1-3; D is uncertain. Germline CDR1 is SGHTA and CDR2 is FQGTGA. This CDR3 region has 14 residues. V shed 0 bases and J shed 8 bases, with 11 bases lying between them. As DNA, the CDR3 is TGTGCCAGCAGCTTAACGGCCGACGGAGACACCATATATTTT. It translates to CASSLTADGDTIYF.

The chain links TRBV3-1 (or the pseudogene TRBV3-2) to TRBJ1-5; D unclear. CDR3 length: 13 residues. Germline CDR1 LGHDT, CDR2 YNNKEL (reference sequence). V shed 1 base and J shed 6 bases, with 7 bases lying between them. The CDR3 DNA reads TGTGCCAGCAGCCAAGCCCCAGGTCAGCCCCAGCATTTT. It codes for CASSQAPGQPQHF.

J is TRBJ2-3 and V is TRBV2; D call uncertain. V was pared by 7 bases and J by 1 base, with 12 bases between. The CDR3 consists of 14 residues. Germline V lookup: CDR1 SNHLY, CDR2 FYNNEI. CDR3 coding DNA: TGTGCCAGCAAAGAGGCCCCGCGCACAGATACGCAGTATTTT. It codes for CASKEAPRTDTQYF.